Presented here are 25 T cell receptor beta chains from one specimen sequenced in a study of blood T cell repertoires in COVID-19. The assay was immunoSEQ multiplex PCR, and TCRdb's table has in-frame clones only and misses some. The sample shows 200,000 to 250,000 clones, 82% of them seen only once. Sequencing input: peripheral blood. These TCRs come from a woman older than 75 with acute or convalescent COVID-19.

The chain uses TRBV28 and TRBJ1-4; the D is unclear. This CDR3 has 15 residues. Trimming stripped 3 bases from V and 8 bases from J, with 16 bases between. Germline CDR1 and CDR2: MDHEN and SYDVKM. The CDR3 DNA reads as TGTGCCAGCAGTTTTGTGACACCATCGGGGGAAAAACTGTTTTTT. Its protein product is CASSFVTPSGEKLFF.

The rearrangement uses TRBV10-3 and TRBJ2-7, with 7 bases matching TRBD2. Germline values: CDR1 ENHRY, CDR2 SYGVKD. The CDR3 runs 14 residues. With 0 bases clipped from V and 2 bases from J, the junction kept 1 base outside the gene matches. CDR3 amino acids: CAISESGGTYEQYF. As DNA, the CDR3 is TGTGCCATCAGTGAGTCGGGAGGGACCTACGAGCAGTACTTC.

V and J are TRBV5-4 and TRBJ2-3; the match to TRBD2 covers 7 bases. CDR1 and CDR2 (germline): SGHNT, YYREEE (reference sequence). The V gene end was trimmed by 3 bases and the J gene end by 4 bases; junction bases not matched to a gene: 11. The CDR3 length is 16 residues. The DNA for the CDR3 is TGTGCCAGCAGCTCGGCAGAAGCGGGGATAGCAGATACGCAGTATTTT. It is translated as CASSSAEAGIADTQYF.

V and J are TRBV27 and TRBJ1-1; D not resolved. The germline V gene encodes CDR1 MNHEY and CDR2 SMNVEV (reference sequence). Trimming took off 5 bases at V and 4 bases at J, with 14 bases between the two ends. The CDR3 is 14 amino acids. This CDR3 reads CASSRAGMTTEAFF. The CDR3 DNA sequence: TGTGCCAGCAGTAGGGCGGGTATGACCACTGAAGCTTTCTTT.

The chain joins TRBV2 to TRBJ2-5, with D uncertain. This CDR3 is 12 amino acids long. Trimming cost V 4 bases and J 4 bases, with 7 bases left between them. Per the germline V gene, CDR1 is SNHLY and CDR2 is FYNNEI. The CDR3 is CASSGAGETQYF. DNA for the CDR3: TGTGCCAGCAGTGGGGCTGGAGAGACCCAGTACTTC. The full variable domain, in which reference TRBV2 and TRBJ2-5 provide the parts outside the CDR3, is EPEVTQTPSHQVTQMGQEVILRCVPISNHLYFYWYRQILGQKVEFLVSFYNNEISEKSEIFDDQFSVERPDGSNFTLKIRSTKLEDSAMYFCASSGAGETQYFGPGTRLLVL.

This clone has just a few counts. The chain recombines TRBV24-1 with TRBJ1-5; possible D gene TRBD1, 5 bases. The CDR3 length is 17 residues. Germline V lookup: CDR1 KGHDR, CDR2 SFDVKD. V was trimmed by 7 bases and J by 1 base, leaving 19 bases between them. The CDR3: CATSEKRQGGSNQPQHF. The CDR3 DNA reads TGTGCCACCAGCGAGAAACGGCAGGGTGGGAGCAATCAGCCCCAGCATTTT.

This chain joins TRBV6-5 and TRBJ1-4; D perhaps matches TRBD1 (5 bases). The germline V and J ends were trimmed by 10 bases and 6 bases, with 18 bases remaining between them. CDR1 MNHEY and CDR2 SVGAGI come from the germline V gene. The CDR3 length is 14 residues. In DNA form, the CDR3 reads TGTGCCACCTCCGGGGAGGGGCGGGATGAAAAACTGTTTTTT. It is translated as CATSGEGRDEKLFF.

About this clone itself: Other DNA sequences in the sample encode the same CDR3. J is TRBJ1-4 and V is TRBV5-4; tentative D call: TRBD1 (5 bases). The V gene's germline CDR1 is SGHNT and CDR2 YYREEE (reference sequence). The CDR3 totals 14 residues. V was shortened by 4 bases and J by 3 bases, with 10 bases between the two germline ends. The CDR3 coding sequence is TGTGCCAGCAGCCCCCAGGGTGCTAATGAAAAACTGTTTTTT. This translates into CASSPQGANEKLFF.

The gene calls are TRBV2 and TRBJ1-2; TRBD1 matches at 9 bases. CDR1 SNHLY and CDR2 FYNNEI come from the germline V gene. The CDR3 extends over 14 amino acids. V lost 8 bases to trimming and J lost 2 bases; unmatched junction nucleotides: 6. CDR3 loop: CASGTGIPNYGYTF. The CDR3 nucleotides read TGTGCCAGCGGGACAGGGATTCCAAACTATGGCTACACCTTC.

J is TRBJ1-5 and V is TRBV7-8, with 9 bases that match TRBD1. Trimming took 0 bases from V and 4 from J; bases not matched to a gene: 4. Germline CDR1 reads SGHVS; CDR2 reads FQNEAQ. The CDR3 covers 16 residues. The CDR3 here is CASSLARDRVNQPQHF. The CDR3 region has the DNA TGTGCCAGCAGCTTAGCGCGGGACAGGGTTAATCAGCCCCAGCATTTT.

The V and J genes are TRBV28 and TRBJ1-6; 9 bases agree with TRBD1. The CDR3 spans 17 residues. V gave up 1 base and J gave up 10 bases; unmatched junction bases: 11. CDR1 and CDR2 from the germline V gene are MDHEN and SYDVKM. CDR3 region: CASSLYFPGQGGSPLHF. The CDR3 nucleotides are TGTGCCAGCAGTTTATACTTTCCGGGACAGGGAGGGTCACCCCTCCACTTT.

V gene TRBV7-8 combines with J gene TRBJ1-3, with D uncertain. The V gene's germline CDR1 is SGHVS and CDR2 FQNEAQ. The V and J ends lost 0 bases and 0 bases respectively, with 12 bases between them. CDR3 length: 17 amino acids. This CDR3 is CASSLAPVGSSGNTIYF. The CDR3, as DNA: TGTGCCAGCAGCTTAGCCCCCGTGGGGAGCTCTGGAAACACCATATATTTT.

A few counts support this clone. The chain has TRBV25-1 and TRBJ1-2; 8 positions match TRBD1. Losses at the gene ends were 4 bases for V and 5 bases for J; bases not matched to a gene: 15. The length of the CDR3 is 17 residues. The V gene's germline CDR1 is MGHDK and CDR2 SYGVNS. The DNA for the CDR3 is TGTGCCAGCAGTGGCGGACAGGGATCCCCTTATCTGTATGGCTACACCTTC. Translation gives CASSGGQGSPYLYGYTF.

This chain uses TRBV20-1 with TRBJ1-1; D is uncertain. CDR3 length: 13 residues. Per the germline V gene, CDR1 is DFQATT and CDR2 is SNEGSKA (reference sequence). Deletions cut 3 bases from V and 0 bases from J, with 8 bases between. The CDR3 sequence is CSASSGMNTEAFF. The CDR3 DNA sequence: TGCAGTGCTAGTTCAGGAATGAACACTGAAGCTTTCTTT.

The chain recombines TRBV6-5 with TRBJ2-7, with D uncertain. CDR1 is MNHEY and CDR2 is SVGAGI in the germline V gene. V was clipped by 7 bases and J by 3 bases, with 13 bases between them. This CDR3 spans 13 amino acids. CDR3 amino acids: CASNPSHSYEQYF. The CDR3 DNA sequence: TGTGCCAGCAACCCTTCCCACAGCTACGAGCAGTACTTC.

V and J are TRBV3-1 (or the pseudogene TRBV3-2) and TRBJ2-5, with 10 bases lining up with TRBD2. Trimming cost V 4 bases and J 4 bases; bases outside gene matches: 9. Germline lookup yields CDR1 LGHDT and CDR2 YNNKEL (reference sequence). CDR3 length: 16 amino acids. The DNA of the CDR3 is TGTGCCAGCAGCCGAGCAGCGGGGGGGCGTCTAGAGACCCAGTACTTC. Encoded protein: CASSRAAGGRLETQYF.

V gene TRBV27 combines with J gene TRBJ1-2; 12 bases match TRBD1. In germline, CDR1 is MNHEY, CDR2 SMNVEV (reference sequence). The CDR3 runs to 18 residues. V shed 2 bases and J 5 bases; nucleotides not matched to a gene: 12. The chain's CDR3 is CASSLRGTGGNRWYGYTF. DNA for the CDR3: TGTGCCAGCAGTTTACGAGGGACAGGGGGCAATAGGTGGTATGGCTACACCTTC.

This clone was seen more than once but under ten times. This sequence joins TRBV28 and TRBJ1-2; the match to TRBD1 covers 8 bases. Germline-derived CDR1 and CDR2 are MDHEN and SYDVKM. V lost 3 bases to trimming and J lost 8 bases; unmatched junction nucleotides: 5. The length of the CDR3 is 13 residues. CDR3 bases: TGTGCCAGCAGTTTTAACAGGGGGGACGGCTACACCTTC. It specifies CASSFNRGDGYTF.

J is TRBJ2-7 and V is TRBV7-9; D possibly corresponds to TRBD1 (5 bases). This CDR3 comprises 15 residues. Between the trimmed V and J ends, which lost 1 base and 2 bases, there was a span of 12 bases. Germline CDR1 is SEHNR and CDR2 is FQNEAQ (reference sequence). The CDR3 here is CASSLDGARAYEQYF. The CDR3 DNA reads TGTGCCAGCAGCTTAGATGGGGCCAGGGCCTACGAGCAGTACTTC.

This chain links TRBV18 with TRBJ1-5; 7 bases match TRBD1. V gave up 3 bases and J gave up 0 bases; unmatched junction bases: 5. The CDR3 spans 16 residues. Germline lookup yields CDR1 KGHSH and CDR2 LQKENI. CDR3 nucleotides: TGTGCCAGCTCACCCGGACAGGCCTATAGCAATCAGCCCCAGCATTTT. The encoded protein is CASSPGQAYSNQPQHF.

The table lists this clone with a count of one. The chain has TRBV27 and TRBJ2-7, with 11 bases matching TRBD2. CDR1 MNHEY and CDR2 SMNVEV come from the germline V gene (reference sequence). With V trimmed by 7 bases and J by 3 bases, 11 bases remained unmatched. The CDR3 contains 16 residues. The CDR3 sequence is CASISLLAGGLYEQYF. DNA for the CDR3: TGTGCCAGCATCTCCCTTCTAGCGGGGGGCCTCTACGAGCAGTACTTC.

The J gene is TRBJ2-7, the V gene TRBV9; D unresolved. Trimming shortened V by 4 bases and J by 2 bases, and 13 bases separated the two germline ends. Germline loops: CDR1 SGDLS, CDR2 YYNGEE. CDR3 size: 14 residues. This chain's CDR3 is CASSPAAEAYEQYF. CDR3 nucleotide sequence: TGTGCCAGCAGCCCCGCTGCGGAAGCCTACGAGCAGTACTTC.

The rearrangement joins TRBV9 to TRBJ1-4, with a tentative D call TRBD1 (5 bases). V was clipped by 2 bases and J by 8 bases, with 13 bases between them. CDR1 SGDLS and CDR2 YYNGEE come from the germline V gene. The CDR3 spans 14 residues. CDR3 region: CASSVGGVAEKLFF. DNA for the CDR3: TGTGCCAGCAGCGTCGGAGGGGTGGCGGAAAAACTGTTTTTT. The full variable domain, in which reference TRBV9 and TRBJ1-4 provide the parts outside the CDR3, is DSGVTQTPKHLITATGQRVTLRCSPRSGDLSVYWYQQSLDQGLQFLIQYYNGEERAKGNILERFSAQQFPDLHSELNLSSLELGDSALYFCASSVGGVAEKLFFGSGTQLSVL.

This clone has just one count. This chain links TRBV7-2 with TRBJ2-5; D unresolved. V was pared by 0 bases and J by 7 bases, with 9 bases between. CDR3 length: 13 amino acids. Germline CDR1 and CDR2: SGHTA and FQGNSA. CDR3 sequence reads: CASSLAADGTQYF. CDR3 nucleotide sequence: TGTGCCAGCAGCTTAGCGGCCGATGGGACCCAGTACTTC.

The sample holds one count of this clone. The gene calls are TRBV3-1 (or the pseudogene TRBV3-2) and TRBJ2-1; 13 bases agree with TRBD2. The CDR3 contains 16 residues. Germline V gene data show CDR1 as LGHDT and CDR2 as YNNKEL (reference sequence). Germline trimming cut 4 bases from V and 8 bases from J; bases unmatched to any gene: 8. The CDR3 protein is CASSRLLAGGPYEQFF. CDR3 coding DNA: TGTGCCAGCAGCCGGTTACTAGCGGGGGGGCCATATGAGCAGTTCTTC.